This T cell receptor beta chain came from a study of Graves' ophthalmopathy and Graves' hyperthyroidism. Notes on the study in general: With a specificity of roughly 72% and a sensitivity of 60% to 71%, the model predicted ophthalmopathy progression.

As the template, RNA transcripts were used to amplify TCR beta CDR3 regions. In the first round, RT-PCR was carried out with HTBI primers, and a multiplex PCR formed the second round. TCRdb re-derived calls from the multiplex PCR reads in MiXCR, one entry per CDR3 protein. Here the sample spans hundreds of thousands of distinct CDR3 sequences, just over 40% being singletons. V lost 5 bases to trimming and J lost 1 base, with 14 bases between them. The CDR3 covers 15 residues. Germline loops: CDR1 LNHDA, CDR2 SQIVND (reference sequence). The table lists this clonotype with many counts. The antigen is unknown.

The sequencing sample was made of peripheral blood. The chain recombines TRBV19 with TRBJ2-5, with D hard to call. This TCR was recovered from an adult man with Graves' ophthalmopathy. CDR3 sequence reads: CASSQAPPAQETQYF. The CDR3 DNA sequence: TGTGCCAGTAGTCAGGCCCCTCCGGCCCAAGAGACCCAGTACTTC.